This T cell receptor beta chain was identified in a study of cytomegalovirus exposure and HLA in healthy donors. On this clone: As yet, its antigen is unknown.

The PCR used 60 Vbeta and 13 Jbeta primers. Data came from immunoSEQ multiplex PCR; TCRdb stores just in-frame clones and leaves some out. The sample consists of about 200,000 clones, about four fifths of them appearing once. Study-wide points: With later analysis, a missense DCLRE1C variant became linked to TCR beta V- and J-gene trimming. Cytomegalovirus-associated status was assigned to some 160 TCR beta chains. Under in vitro conditions, a few CMV-associated chains were confirmed as specific for CMV antigens. When a later analysis compared HLA-associated TCR beta chains with equally common others, the HLA-associated chains turned out to be more clonally expanded and to have lower generation probabilities.

The sequenced sample consisted of PBMCs. This sequence was found in a woman under 30 in good health and CMV-seronegative.

Here the CDR3 DNA reads TGTGCCAGCAGCCACAAAGGCTGGGGGCCCTACGAGCAGTACTTC. It encodes CASSHKGWGPYEQYF. V gene TRBV6-5 combines with J gene TRBJ2-7; D possibly corresponds to TRBD1 (6 bases). The CDR3 length is 15 residues. CDR1 and CDR2 (germline): MNHEY, SVGAGI. V lost 6 bases and J 2 bases, leaving 17 bases between the germline ends.